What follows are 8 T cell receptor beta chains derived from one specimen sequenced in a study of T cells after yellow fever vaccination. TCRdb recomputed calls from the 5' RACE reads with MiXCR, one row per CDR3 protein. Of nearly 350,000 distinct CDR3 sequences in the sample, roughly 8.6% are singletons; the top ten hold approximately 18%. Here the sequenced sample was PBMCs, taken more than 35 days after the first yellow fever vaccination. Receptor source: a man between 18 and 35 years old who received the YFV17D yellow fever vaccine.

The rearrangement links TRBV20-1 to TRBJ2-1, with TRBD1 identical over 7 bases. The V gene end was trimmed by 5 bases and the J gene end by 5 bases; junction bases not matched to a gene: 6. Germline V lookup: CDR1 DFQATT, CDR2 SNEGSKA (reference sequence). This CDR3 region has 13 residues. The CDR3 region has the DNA TGCAGTGCTGAAGGGACAGAGCACAATGAGCAGTTCTTC. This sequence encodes CSAEGTEHNEQFF.

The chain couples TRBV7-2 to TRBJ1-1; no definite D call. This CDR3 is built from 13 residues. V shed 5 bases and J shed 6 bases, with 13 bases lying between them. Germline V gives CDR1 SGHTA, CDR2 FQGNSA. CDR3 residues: CASSQRESAEAFF. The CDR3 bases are TGTGCCAGCAGCCAGCGGGAAAGCGCTGAAGCTTTCTTT.

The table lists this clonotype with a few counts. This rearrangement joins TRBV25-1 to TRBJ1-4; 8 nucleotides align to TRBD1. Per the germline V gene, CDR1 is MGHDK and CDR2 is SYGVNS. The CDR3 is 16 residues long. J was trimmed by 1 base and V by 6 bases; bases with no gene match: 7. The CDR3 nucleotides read TGTGCCAGCAGGATAACCACAGGGGGAACTAATGAAAAACTGTTTTTT. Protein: CASRITTGGTNEKLFF.

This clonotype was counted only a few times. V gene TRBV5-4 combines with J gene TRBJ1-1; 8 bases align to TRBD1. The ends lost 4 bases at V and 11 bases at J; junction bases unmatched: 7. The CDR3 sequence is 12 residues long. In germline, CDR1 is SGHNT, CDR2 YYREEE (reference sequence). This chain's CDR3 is CASSPDRAAAFF. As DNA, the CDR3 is TGTGCCAGCAGCCCGGACAGGGCGGCCGCTTTCTTT. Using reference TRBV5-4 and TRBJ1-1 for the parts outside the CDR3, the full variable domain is ETGVTQSPTHLIKTRGQQVTLRCSSQSGHNTVSWYQQALGQGPQFIFQYYREEENGRGNFPPRFSGLQFPNYSSELNVNALELDDSALYLCASSPDRAAAFFGQGTRLTVV.

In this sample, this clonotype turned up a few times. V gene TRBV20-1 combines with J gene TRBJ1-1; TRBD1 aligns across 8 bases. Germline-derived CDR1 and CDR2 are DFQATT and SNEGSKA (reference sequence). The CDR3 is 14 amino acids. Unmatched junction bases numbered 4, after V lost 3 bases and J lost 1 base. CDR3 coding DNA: TGCAGTGCTAGGGCCGGGACAGGGAACACTGAAGCTTTCTTT. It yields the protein CSARAGTGNTEAFF.

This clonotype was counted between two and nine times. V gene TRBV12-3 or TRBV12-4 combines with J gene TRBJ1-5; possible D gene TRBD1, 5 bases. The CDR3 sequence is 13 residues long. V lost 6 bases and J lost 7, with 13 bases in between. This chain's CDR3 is CASSYRGDQPQHF. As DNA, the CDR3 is TGTGCCAGCAGCTACAGAGGGGACCAGCCCCAGCATTTT.

CDR3 bases: TGTGCCAGCAGTTTATTCCCCGGGACAGGGAACACCGGGGAGCTGTTTTTT. Its translation: CASSLFPGTGNTGELFF. J is TRBJ2-2 and V is TRBV12-3 or TRBV12-4, with 8 bases matching TRBD1. The CDR3 has 17 amino acids. V gave up 2 bases and J gave up 1 base; unmatched junction bases: 6.

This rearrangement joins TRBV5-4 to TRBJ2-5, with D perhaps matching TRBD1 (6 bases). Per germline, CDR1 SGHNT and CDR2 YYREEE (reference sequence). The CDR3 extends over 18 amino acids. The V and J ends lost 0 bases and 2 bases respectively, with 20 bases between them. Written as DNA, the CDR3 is TGTGCCAGCAGCTTGGTTCAGGTTTCTCGGGACAAACAAGAGACCCAGTACTTC. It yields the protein CASSLVQVSRDKQETQYF.